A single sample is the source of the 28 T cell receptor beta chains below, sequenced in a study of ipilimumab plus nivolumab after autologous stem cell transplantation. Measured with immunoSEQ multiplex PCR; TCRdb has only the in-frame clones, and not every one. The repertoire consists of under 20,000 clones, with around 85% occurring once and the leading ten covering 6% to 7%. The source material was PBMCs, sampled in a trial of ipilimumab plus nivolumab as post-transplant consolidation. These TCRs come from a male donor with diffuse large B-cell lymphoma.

The CDR3 here is CASKGGTGSTTIYF. Written as DNA, the CDR3 is TGTGCCAGCAAAGGGGGGACAGGGTCCACCACCATATATTTT. The chain has TRBV6-5 and TRBJ1-3; 9 bases match TRBD1. The CDR3 is made up of 14 amino acids. Germline assignment: CDR1 MNHEY and CDR2 SVGAGI. The V gene end was trimmed by 7 bases and the J gene end by 9 bases; junction bases not matched to a gene: 10.

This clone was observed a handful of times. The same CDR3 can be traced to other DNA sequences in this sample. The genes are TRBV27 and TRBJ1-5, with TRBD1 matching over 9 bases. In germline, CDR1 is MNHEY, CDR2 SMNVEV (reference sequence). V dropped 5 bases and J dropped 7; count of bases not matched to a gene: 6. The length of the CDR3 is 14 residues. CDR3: CASSLTGGRQPQHF. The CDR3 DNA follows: TGTGCCAGCAGTCTGACAGGGGGACGGCAGCCCCAGCATTTT.

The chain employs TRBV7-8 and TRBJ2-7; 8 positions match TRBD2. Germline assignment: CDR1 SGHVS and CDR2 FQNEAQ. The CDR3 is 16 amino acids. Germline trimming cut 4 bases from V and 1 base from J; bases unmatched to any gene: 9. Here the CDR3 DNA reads TGTGCCAGCAGCTCGGCCGGGACTAGATCGTCCTACGAGCAGTACTTC. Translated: CASSSAGTRSSYEQYF.

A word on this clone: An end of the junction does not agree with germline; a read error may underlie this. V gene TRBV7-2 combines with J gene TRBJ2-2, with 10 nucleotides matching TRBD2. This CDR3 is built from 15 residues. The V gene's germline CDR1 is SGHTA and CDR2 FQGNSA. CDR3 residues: CASSVSGGKHRGAVF. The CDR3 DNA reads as TGTGCCAGCAGCGTTAGCGGGGGGAAACACCGGGGAGCTGTTTTT.

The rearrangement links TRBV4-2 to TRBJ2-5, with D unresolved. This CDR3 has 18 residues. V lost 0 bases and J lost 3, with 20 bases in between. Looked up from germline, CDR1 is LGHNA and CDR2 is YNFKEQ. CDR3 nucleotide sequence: TGTGCCAGCAGCCAAGATTTTAAAACTGCTAGAATTAAAGAGACCCAGTACTTC. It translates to CASSQDFKTARIKETQYF.

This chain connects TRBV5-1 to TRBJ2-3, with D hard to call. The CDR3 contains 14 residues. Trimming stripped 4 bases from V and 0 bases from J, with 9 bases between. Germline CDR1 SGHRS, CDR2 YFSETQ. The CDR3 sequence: CASSNPLSTDTQYF. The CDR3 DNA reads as TGCGCCAGCAGCAACCCGCTTAGCACAGATACGCAGTATTTT.

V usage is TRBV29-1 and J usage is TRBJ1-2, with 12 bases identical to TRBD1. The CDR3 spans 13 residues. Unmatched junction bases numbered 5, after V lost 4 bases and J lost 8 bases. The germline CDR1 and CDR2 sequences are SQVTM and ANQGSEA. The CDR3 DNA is TGCAGCGTTGCACCCGGGACAGGGGGCGGCTACACCTTC. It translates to CSVAPGTGGGYTF.

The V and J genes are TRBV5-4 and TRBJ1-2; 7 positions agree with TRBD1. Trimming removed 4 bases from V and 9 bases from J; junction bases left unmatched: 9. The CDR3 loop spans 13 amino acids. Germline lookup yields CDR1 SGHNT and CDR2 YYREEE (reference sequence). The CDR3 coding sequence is TGTGCCAGCAGCACACGGGACAGAGTAAGCTACACCTTC. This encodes CASSTRDRVSYTF.

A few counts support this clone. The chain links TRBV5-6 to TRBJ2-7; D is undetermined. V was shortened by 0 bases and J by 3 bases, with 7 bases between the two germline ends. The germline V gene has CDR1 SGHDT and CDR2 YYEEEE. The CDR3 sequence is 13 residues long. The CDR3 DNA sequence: TGTGCCAGCAGCTTGGTTAACAACTACGAGCAGTACTTC. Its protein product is CASSLVNNYEQYF. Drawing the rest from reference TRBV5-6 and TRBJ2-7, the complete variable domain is DAGVTQSPTHLIKTRGQQVTLRCSPKSGHDTVSWYQQALGQGPQFIFQYYEEEERQRGNFPDRFSGHQFPNYSSELNVNALLLGDSALYLCASSLVNNYEQYFGPGTRLTVT.

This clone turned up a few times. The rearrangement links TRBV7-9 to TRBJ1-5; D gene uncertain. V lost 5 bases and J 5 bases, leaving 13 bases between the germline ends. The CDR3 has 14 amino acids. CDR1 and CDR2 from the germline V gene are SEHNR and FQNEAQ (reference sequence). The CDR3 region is CASSHLPNYQPQHF. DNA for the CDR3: TGTGCCAGCAGCCATCTCCCCAACTATCAGCCCCAGCATTTT.

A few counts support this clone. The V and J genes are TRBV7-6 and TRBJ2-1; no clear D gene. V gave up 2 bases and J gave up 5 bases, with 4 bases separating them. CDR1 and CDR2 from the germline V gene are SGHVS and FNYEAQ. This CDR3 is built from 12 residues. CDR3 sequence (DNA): TGTGCCAGCAGCTTACCGGACAATGAGCAGTTCTTC. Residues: CASSLPDNEQFF.

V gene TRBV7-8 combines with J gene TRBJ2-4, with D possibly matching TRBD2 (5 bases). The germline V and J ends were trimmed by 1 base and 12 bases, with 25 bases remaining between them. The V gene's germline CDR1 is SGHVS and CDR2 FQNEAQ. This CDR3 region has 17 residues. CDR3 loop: CASSLVSGAGPSHTQYF. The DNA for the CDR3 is TGTGCCAGCAGCTTAGTTTCGGGCGCGGGCCCTTCTCATACTCAGTACTTC.

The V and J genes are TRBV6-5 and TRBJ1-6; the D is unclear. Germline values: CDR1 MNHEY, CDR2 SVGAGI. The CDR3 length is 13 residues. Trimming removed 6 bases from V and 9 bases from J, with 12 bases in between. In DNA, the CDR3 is TGTGCCAGCAGCCCCCAAGGGCGTTCACCCCTCCACTTT. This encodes CASSPQGRSPLHF.

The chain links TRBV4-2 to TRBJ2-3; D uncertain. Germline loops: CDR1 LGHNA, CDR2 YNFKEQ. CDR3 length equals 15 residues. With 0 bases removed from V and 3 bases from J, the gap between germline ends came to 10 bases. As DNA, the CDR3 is TGTGCCAGCAGCCAAGACTTTCGGGTTACAGATACGCAGTATTTT. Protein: CASSQDFRVTDTQYF.

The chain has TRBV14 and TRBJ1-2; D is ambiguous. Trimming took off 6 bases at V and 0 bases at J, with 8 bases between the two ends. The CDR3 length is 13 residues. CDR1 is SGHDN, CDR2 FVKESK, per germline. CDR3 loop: CASSYPSNYGYTF. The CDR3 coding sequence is TGTGCCAGCAGTTACCCCTCTAACTATGGCTACACCTTC.

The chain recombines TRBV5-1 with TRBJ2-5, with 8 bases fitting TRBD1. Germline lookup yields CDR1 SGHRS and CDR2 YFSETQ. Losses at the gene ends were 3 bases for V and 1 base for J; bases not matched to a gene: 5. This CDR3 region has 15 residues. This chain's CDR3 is CASSSDRVGQETQYF. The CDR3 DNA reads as TGCGCCAGCAGCTCGGACAGGGTGGGCCAAGAGACCCAGTACTTC.

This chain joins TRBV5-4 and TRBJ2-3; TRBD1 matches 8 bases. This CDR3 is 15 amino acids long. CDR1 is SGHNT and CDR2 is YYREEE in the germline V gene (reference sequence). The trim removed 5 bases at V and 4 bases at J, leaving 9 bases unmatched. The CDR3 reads CASSPGQVGADTQYF. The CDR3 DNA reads TGTGCCAGCAGTCCGGGACAGGTCGGGGCAGATACGCAGTATTTT.

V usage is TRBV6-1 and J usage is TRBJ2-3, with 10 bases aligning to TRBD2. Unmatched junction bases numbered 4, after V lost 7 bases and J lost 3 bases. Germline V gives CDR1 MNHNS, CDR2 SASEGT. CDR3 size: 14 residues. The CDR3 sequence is CASNSGGFTDTQYF. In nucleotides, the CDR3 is TGTGCCAGCAATAGCGGGGGGTTTACAGATACGCAGTATTTT.

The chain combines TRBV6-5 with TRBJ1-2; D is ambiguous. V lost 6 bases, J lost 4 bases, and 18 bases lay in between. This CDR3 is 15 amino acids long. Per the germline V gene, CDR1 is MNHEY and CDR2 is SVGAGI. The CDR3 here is CASSLQKGDPYGYTF. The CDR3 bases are TGTGCCAGCAGCCTTCAAAAGGGCGATCCCTATGGCTACACCTTC.

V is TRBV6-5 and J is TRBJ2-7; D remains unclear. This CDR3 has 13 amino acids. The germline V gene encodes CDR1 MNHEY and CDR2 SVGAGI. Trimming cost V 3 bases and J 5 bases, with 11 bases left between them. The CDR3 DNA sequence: TGTGCCAGCAGTTATCCCGACTCTCACGAGCAGTACTTC. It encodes CASSYPDSHEQYF.

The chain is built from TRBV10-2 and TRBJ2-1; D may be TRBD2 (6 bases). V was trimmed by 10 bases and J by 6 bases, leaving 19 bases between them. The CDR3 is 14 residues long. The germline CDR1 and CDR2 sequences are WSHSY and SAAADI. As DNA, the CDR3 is TGCGCCACCCAGTGGGGGGATGACGGCAATGAGCAGTTCTTC. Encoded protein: CATQWGDDGNEQFF.

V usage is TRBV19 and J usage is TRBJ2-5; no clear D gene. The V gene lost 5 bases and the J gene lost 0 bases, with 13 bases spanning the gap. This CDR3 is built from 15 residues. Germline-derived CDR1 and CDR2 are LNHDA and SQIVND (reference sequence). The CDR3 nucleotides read TGTGCCAGTAGTCAAATAGTCAGTTACCAAGAGACCCAGTACTTC. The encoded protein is CASSQIVSYQETQYF. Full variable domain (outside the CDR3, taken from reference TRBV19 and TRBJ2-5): DGGITQSPKYLFRKEGQNVTLSCEQNLNHDAMYWYRQDPGQGLRLIYYSQIVNDFQKGDIAEGYSVSREKKESFPLTVTSAQKNPTAFYLCASSQIVSYQETQYFGPGTRLLVL.

CDR3 sequence (DNA): TGTGCCTGGAGCCACTCTGGAAACACCATATATTTT. Its translation is CAWSHSGNTIYF. The chain has TRBV30 and TRBJ1-3; D unclear. The germline CDR1 and CDR2 sequences are GTSNPN and SVGIG (reference sequence). The CDR3 consists of 12 residues. V was shortened by 3 bases and J by 0 bases, with 3 bases between the two germline ends. Drawing the rest from reference TRBV30 and TRBJ1-3, the complete variable domain is SQTIHQWPATLVQPVGSPLSLECTVEGTSNPNLYWYRQAAGRGLQLLFYSVGIGQISSEVPQNLSASRPQDRQFILSSKKLLLSDSGFYLCAWSHSGNTIYFGEGSWLTVV.

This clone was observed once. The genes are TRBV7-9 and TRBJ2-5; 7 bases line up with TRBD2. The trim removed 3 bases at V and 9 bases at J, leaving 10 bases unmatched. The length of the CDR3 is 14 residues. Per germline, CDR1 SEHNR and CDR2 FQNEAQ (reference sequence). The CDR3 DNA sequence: TGTGCCAGCAGCTTTCTTACCGGGGGGACGCCCCAGTACTTC. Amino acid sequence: CASSFLTGGTPQYF. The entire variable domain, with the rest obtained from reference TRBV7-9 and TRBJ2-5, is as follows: DTGVSQNPRHKITKRGQNVTFRCDPISEHNRLYWYRQTLGQGPEFLTYFQNEAQLEKSRLLSDRFSAERPKGSFSTLEIQRTEQGDSAMYLCASSFLTGGTPQYFGPGTRLLVL.

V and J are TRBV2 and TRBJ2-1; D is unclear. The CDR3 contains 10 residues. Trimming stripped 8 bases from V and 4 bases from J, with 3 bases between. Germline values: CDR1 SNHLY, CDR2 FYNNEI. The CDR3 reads CASGYNEQFF. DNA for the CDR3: TGTGCCAGCGGGTACAATGAGCAGTTCTTC.

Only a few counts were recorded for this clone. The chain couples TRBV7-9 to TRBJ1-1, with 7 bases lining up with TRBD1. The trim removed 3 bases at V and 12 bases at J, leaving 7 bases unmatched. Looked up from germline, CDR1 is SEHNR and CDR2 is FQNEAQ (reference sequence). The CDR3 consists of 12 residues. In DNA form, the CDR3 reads TGTGCCAGCAGCTTTGACAGGGACTTCACTTTCTTT. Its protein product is CASSFDRDFTFF.

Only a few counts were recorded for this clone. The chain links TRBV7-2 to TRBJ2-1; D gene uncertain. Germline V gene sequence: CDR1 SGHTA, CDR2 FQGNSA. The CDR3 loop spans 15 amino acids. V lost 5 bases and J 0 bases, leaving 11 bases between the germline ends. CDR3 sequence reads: CASSKDASSYNEQFF. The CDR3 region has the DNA TGTGCCAGCAGCAAAGACGCGAGCTCCTACAATGAGCAGTTCTTC.

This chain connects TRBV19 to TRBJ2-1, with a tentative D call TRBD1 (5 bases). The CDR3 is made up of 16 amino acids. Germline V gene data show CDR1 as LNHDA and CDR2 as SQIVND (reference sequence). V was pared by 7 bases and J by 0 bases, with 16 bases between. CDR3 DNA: TGTGCCAGTACCAACTTCTTAGGGGACTCCTACAATGAGCAGTTCTTC. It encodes CASTNFLGDSYNEQFF.